The 4 T cell receptor beta chains below all came from one sample that was sequenced in a study of T cells in Graves' hyperthyroidism and ophthalmopathy. Amplified TCR beta CDR3 regions came from RNA transcripts. During a first-round RT-PCR of the TCR CDR3, the HTBI primer set was used. TCRdb called the multiplex PCR reads again in MiXCR, with one record for every CDR3 protein. The sample includes around 350,000 distinct CDR3 sequences, roughly 15% seen only once; the top ten take roughly a fifth. Material for sequencing was blood. The receptors stem from a woman under 40 with Graves' ophthalmopathy.

This clonotype was detected ten times or more. The rearrangement uses TRBV2 and TRBJ2-1, with D possibly being TRBD1 (6 bases). With 6 bases removed from V and 8 bases from J, the gap between germline ends came to 14 bases. Germline V gene sequence: CDR1 SNHLY, CDR2 FYNNEI. This CDR3 contains 13 residues. The CDR3 is CASSNEGGYEQFF. The DNA for the CDR3 is TGTGCCAGCAGCAATGAAGGGGGATATGAGCAGTTCTTC.

This clonotype occurred many times. This chain connects TRBV20-1 to TRBJ1-5; 7 bases align to TRBD1. Trimming cost V 1 base and J 3 bases; bases outside gene matches: 12. CDR1 and CDR2 (germline): DFQATT, SNEGSKA (reference sequence). CDR3 length equals 17 residues. CDR3 sequence: CSARGATGEMVNQPQHF. The DNA of the CDR3 is TGCAGTGCTAGAGGGGCTACAGGGGAGATGGTCAATCAGCCCCAGCATTTT.

This clonotype was counted many times. The chain has TRBV7-2 and TRBJ2-3, with D possibly being TRBD2 (6 bases). In germline, CDR1 is SGHTA, CDR2 FQGNSA. The CDR3 is made up of 15 amino acids. The V and J ends lost 5 bases and 1 base respectively, with 13 bases between them. CDR3 in DNA: TGTGCCAGCAGCCCGTGGGGCGGGGGCACAGATACGCAGTATTTT. Amino acid sequence: CASSPWGGGTDTQYF.

This clonotype was found many times. The J gene is TRBJ1-3, the V gene TRBV30, with D possibly being TRBD1 (6 bases). Germline V gene data show CDR1 as GTSNPN and CDR2 as SVGIG (reference sequence). V lost 1 base and J 3 bases, leaving 7 bases between the germline ends. The CDR3 length is 13 residues. In nucleotides, the CDR3 is TGTGCCTGGAGTGGGGACAATGGAAACACCATATATTTT. Translating it yields CAWSGDNGNTIYF.